Listed here is a single T cell receptor beta chain. What it binds is not known. Unmatched junction bases numbered 10, after V lost 5 bases and J lost 8 bases. This CDR3 has 16 amino acids. Germline CDR1 and CDR2: SGHTA and FQGNSA. This entry is derived from a study of cytomegalovirus exposure and HLA in healthy donors. About the research overall: One earlier analysis, a look at 150 million to 200 million T cells, found some 100 million unique TCR beta sequences. Study-wide points: Reportedly, fewer N-insertions than the roughly 600-donor mean appeared in an Asian-associated ancestry cluster in a later analysis.

Researchers ran the PCR with 60 Vbeta and 13 Jbeta primers. Produced via immunoSEQ multiplex PCR; TCRdb's table is partial and in-frame only. The table includes some 190,000 clones, roughly 77% detected once. The TCR comes from a woman in her twenties or thirties in good health and CMV-seropositive. Specimen: PBMCs. The rearrangement joins TRBV7-2 to TRBJ2-2; 11 bases are a match to TRBD2. CDR3 coding DNA: TGTGCCAGCAGCCCCTCGACTAGCGGGGCGAGGGGGGAGCTGTTTTTT. Its protein product is CASSPSTSGARGELFF.